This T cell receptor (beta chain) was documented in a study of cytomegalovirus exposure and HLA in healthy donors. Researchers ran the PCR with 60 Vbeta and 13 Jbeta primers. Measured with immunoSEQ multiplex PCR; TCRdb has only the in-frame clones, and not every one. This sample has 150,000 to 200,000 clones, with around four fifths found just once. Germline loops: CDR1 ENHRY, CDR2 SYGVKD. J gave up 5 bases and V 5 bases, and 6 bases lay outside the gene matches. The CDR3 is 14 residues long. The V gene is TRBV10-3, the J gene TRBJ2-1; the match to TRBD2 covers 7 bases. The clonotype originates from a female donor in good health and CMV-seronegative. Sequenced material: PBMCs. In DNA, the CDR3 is TGTGCCATCAGTCTGGGACTAACAAACAATGAGCAGTTCTTC. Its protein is CAISLGLTNNEQFF.